This T cell receptor beta chain was identified in a study of blood T cell repertoires in COVID-19. Study background: T cells, B-cell-depleted T cells, or PBMCs provided the cDNA or gDNA that served as material.

Clinical histories supplied by participants themselves formed the basis of cohort assignment. This clone was recorded a few times. Per the germline V gene, CDR1 is ENHRY and CDR2 is SYGVKD. This CDR3 is 13 amino acids long. J lost 4 bases, V lost 7 bases, and 6 bases had no gene match. The repertoire was sequenced with immunoSEQ multiplex PCR; TCRdb's copy has only in-frame clones and lacks some. The sample consists of approximately 330,000 clones, around nine tenths of them appearing once. This sequence was found in a woman in her thirties who had recovered from COVID-19. V gene TRBV10-3 combines with J gene TRBJ1-1; the match to TRBD1 covers 7 bases. Sequencing was performed on PBMCs or T cells enriched from blood (not recorded which). CDR3 sequence (DNA): TGTGCCATCAACCCTGACAGGGTCACTGAAGCTTTCTTT. Translated: CAINPDRVTEAFF.